Presented here are 10 T cell receptor beta chains from one specimen sequenced in a study of T-cell reconstitution after alpha-beta-depleted transplantation in children. Preparation of the TCRbeta library involved a method that used unique molecular identifiers. TCRdb independently ran MiXCR on the PCR reads; one entry per CDR3 protein. The sample shows fewer than 750,000 distinct CDR3 sequences, 20% to 25% of them seen only once. The sample consisted of PBMCs, mostly from graft donor cells, taken 360 days after TCRalphabeta/CD19-depleted stem cell transplant. These receptors originate from a boy under two years old who had a stem cell transplant for acute myeloid leukemia, so the T cells may come from the graft donor.

The gene calls are TRBV7-9 and TRBJ2-1; D call uncertain. The V end was cut by 5 bases, the J end by 9 bases, with 14 bases between. Per the germline V gene, CDR1 is SEHNR and CDR2 is FQNEAQ (reference sequence). The length of the CDR3 is 13 residues. DNA of the CDR3: TGTGCCAGCAGCAGTCCCCTCCCGGGTGAGCAGTTCTTC. Protein: CASSSPLPGEQFF.

This clonotype was observed many times. The rearrangement links TRBV20-1 to TRBJ2-5; D gene uncertain. The CDR3 loop spans 13 amino acids. The germline V gene has CDR1 DFQATT and CDR2 SNEGSKA (reference sequence). The V end lost 5 bases, the J end lost 4 bases, and 14 bases lay between the germline ends. The chain's CDR3 is CSAPPIVGETQYF. The CDR3 coding sequence is TGCAGTGCTCCACCCATAGTGGGAGAGACCCAGTACTTC.

The chain combines TRBV28 with TRBJ2-7, with D perhaps TRBD1 (6 bases). Trimming removed 1 base from V and 0 bases from J, with 7 bases in between. The CDR3 is 14 residues long. Germline V gene sequence: CDR1 MDHEN, CDR2 SYDVKM. DNA for the CDR3: TGTGCCAGCAGTTTATTCAGGGGCTCCTACGAGCAGTACGTC. Translation gives CASSLFRGSYEQYV.

This chain joins TRBV5-1 and TRBJ1-1, with 7 nucleotides matching TRBD1. Germline values: CDR1 SGHRS, CDR2 YFSETQ. This CDR3 spans 15 amino acids. The junction had 5 bases not matched to a gene; V was cut back by 2 bases and J by 1 base. CDR3 DNA sequence: TGCGCCAGCAGCTTATCAGGGGGGAAGAACACTGAAGCTTTCTTT. It specifies CASSLSGGKNTEAFF.

This clonotype was recorded at least ten times. The chain combines TRBV7-2 with TRBJ2-5, with unresolved D. V was pared by 5 bases and J by 5 bases, with 24 bases between. Germline CDR1 reads SGHTA; CDR2 reads FQGNSA. The CDR3 length is 17 residues. CDR3 in amino acids: CASSPRGLVGLSETQYF. DNA of the CDR3: TGTGCCAGCAGCCCGAGAGGTCTAGTTGGGCTTTCTGAGACCCAGTACTTC.

This clonotype was found a few times. The V and J genes are TRBV15 and TRBJ2-7; D is unclear. The V end was cut by 0 bases, the J end by 4 bases, with 4 bases between. Looked up from germline, CDR1 is LNHNV and CDR2 is YYDKDF (reference sequence). This CDR3 is 12 amino acids long. The CDR3 loop is CATSRDSYEQYF. The CDR3 DNA sequence: TGTGCCACCAGCAGAGACAGTTACGAGCAGTACTTC.

This clonotype was counted a few times. The chain recombines TRBV7-9 with TRBJ2-7, with TRBD2 identical over 8 bases. Germline V gene sequence: CDR1 SEHNR, CDR2 FQNEAQ (reference sequence). This CDR3 comprises 15 residues. Trimming at V came to 1 base and at J to 3 bases, leaving 5 bases not matched to a gene. Here the CDR3 DNA reads TGTGCCAGCAGCTTAGGGCTAGCGGGTGACTACGAGCAGTACTTC. Amino acids: CASSLGLAGDYEQYF.

This clonotype was seen more than once but under ten times. J is TRBJ2-1 and V is TRBV7-9; perhaps TRBD1 as D (6 bases). The germline V and J ends were trimmed by 4 bases and 13 bases, with 14 bases remaining between them. CDR1 and CDR2 from the germline V gene are SEHNR and FQNEAQ (reference sequence). The CDR3 spans 12 residues. This CDR3 reads CASSWAAGEQFF. CDR3 nucleotides: TGTGCCAGCAGCTGGGCGGCAGGGGAACAGTTCTTC.

This rearrangement joins TRBV18 to TRBJ2-3; 9 positions match TRBD2. This CDR3 comprises 16 residues. V shed 6 bases, J shed 5 bases, and the junction held 12 bases outside the gene matches. CDR1 and CDR2 from the germline V gene are KGHSH and LQKENI. As DNA, the CDR3 is TGTGCCAGCTCCCCGACTGAGCGGGGGGTCAGAGATACGCAGTATTTT. This translates into CASSPTERGVRDTQYF.

For the CDR3, the DNA is TGCAGTGCTACTAAAATAGGGACCGCGAGTAGTAATTCACCCCTCCACTTT. Its protein product is CSATKIGTASSNSPLHF. The rearrangement links TRBV20-1 to TRBJ1-6; D possibly corresponds to TRBD1 (5 bases). This CDR3 is built from 17 residues. The V end lost 4 bases, the J end lost 6 bases, and 22 bases lay between the germline ends. The germline CDR1 and CDR2 sequences are DFQATT and SNEGSKA (reference sequence).